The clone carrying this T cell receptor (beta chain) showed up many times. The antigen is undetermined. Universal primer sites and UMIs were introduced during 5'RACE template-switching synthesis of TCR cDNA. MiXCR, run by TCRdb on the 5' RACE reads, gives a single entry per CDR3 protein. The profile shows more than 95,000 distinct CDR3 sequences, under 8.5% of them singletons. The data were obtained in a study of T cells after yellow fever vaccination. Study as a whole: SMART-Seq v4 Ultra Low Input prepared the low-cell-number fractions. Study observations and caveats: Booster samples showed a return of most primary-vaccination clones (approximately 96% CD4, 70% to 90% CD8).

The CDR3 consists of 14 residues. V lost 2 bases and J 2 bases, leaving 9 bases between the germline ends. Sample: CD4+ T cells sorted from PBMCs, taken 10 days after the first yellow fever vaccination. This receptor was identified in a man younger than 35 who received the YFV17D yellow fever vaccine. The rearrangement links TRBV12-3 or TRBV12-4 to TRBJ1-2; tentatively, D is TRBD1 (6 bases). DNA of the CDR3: TGTGCCAGCAGTTTAAGGGGGGTAAACTATGGCTACACCTTC. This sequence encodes CASSLRGVNYGYTF.